One T cell receptor beta chain is described in this entry. This CDR3 is 15 amino acids long. Trimming cost V 1 base and J 5 bases, with 14 bases left between them. Germline values: CDR1 SGHRS, CDR2 YFSETQ. The data stem from a study of blood T cell repertoires in COVID-19. Study in general: The United States, Italy and Spain were the sources of the acute and convalescent COVID-19 samples. T cells, B-cell-depleted T cells, or PBMCs provided the cDNA or gDNA that served as material.

Original processing methods: Reference gene primer amplification gave estimated nucleated cell counts. The repertoire was sequenced with immunoSEQ multiplex PCR; TCRdb's copy has only in-frame clones and lacks some. V and J calls and clone size are copied from that table; D and trimming were computed from the DNA. The sample yields about 47,000 clones, 82% seen once. Source material: peripheral blood. The receptor was isolated from a human donor with acute or convalescent COVID-19. The donor label of this sample is uncertain. This chain connects TRBV5-1 to TRBJ2-3, with D possibly TRBD2 on 6 matching bases. The CDR3: CASSLSMTGEDTQYF. CDR3 coding DNA: TGCGCCAGCAGCTTGAGTATGACGGGAGAAGATACGCAGTATTTT.